The present T cell receptor beta chain was sequenced within a study of T cells in Graves' hyperthyroidism and ophthalmopathy. The overall study: At the time of initial diagnosis and before any treatment, peripheral blood was collected. Study-level results: Before onset, ophthalmopathy was predicted by the model a median roughly six months earlier. Most thyroid clonotypes expanded above 0.001 were also detected in blood.

Comments on this clonotype: Its matching antigen is unknown.

The CDR3 loop spans 13 amino acids. With 8 bases clipped from V and 3 bases from J, the junction kept 6 bases outside the gene matches. The germline CDR1 and CDR2 sequences are WSHSY and SAAADI. Stable Graves' hyperthyroidism denoted no ophthalmopathy progression over 18 months. TCR beta CDR3 regions were amplified from RNA transcripts. Carried out on the TCR CDR3, a first-round RT-PCR used the HTBI primer set. TCRdb re-called the multiplex PCR reads with MiXCR, one entry per CDR3 protein. The table lists about 360,000 distinct CDR3 sequences, 20% to 25% of them singletons, with 73% in the top ten. The sequence came from a man aged 45 to 65 with Graves' hyperthyroidism. The rearrangement joins TRBV10-2 to TRBJ2-5; TRBD2 agrees at 7 bases. Source material: blood. The CDR3 coding sequence is TGCGCCAGCGGGGGGGGGGGGAAAGAGACCCAGTACTTC. It specifies CASGGGGKETQYF.